The sequence of this T cell receptor (beta chain) was determined in a study of patients and donors after allogeneic stem cell transplantation. TCRdb ran MiXCR on the RT-PCR reads and lists one entry per CDR3 protein. The sample yields some 880,000 distinct CDR3 sequences, roughly 18% seen once. Germline V gene lookup returns CDR1 LNHNV and CDR2 YYDKDF (reference sequence). The CDR3 spans 14 residues. Between the trimmed V and J ends, which lost 3 bases and 8 bases, there was a span of 14 bases. This receptor was obtained from a human donor who was either an allogeneic HSCT recipient or a stem cell or donor lymphocyte infusion donor (not recorded which). It is not recorded whose cells these are; they may come from a transplant donor. V and J are TRBV15 and TRBJ2-1; D is ambiguous. The sample consisted of blood, either unsorted or a sorted T cell fraction (not recorded which). Here the CDR3 reads CATSRPGPRDEQFF. As DNA, the CDR3 is TGTGCCACCAGCAGGCCGGGCCCCCGCGATGAGCAGTTCTTC.